This T cell receptor beta chain was captured in a study of cytotoxic CD8 clonotypes in ibrutinib-treated CLL. Study at large: An average of about 250,000 productive templates and roughly 94,000 productive rearrangements was obtained per sample. Whole-study results and caveats: At progression, clonality fell back toward baseline after rising at ibrutinib response. Public clonotypes (which were uncommon) either contracted or remained stable on treatment.

As for this clone: The antigen is undetermined.

The source of roughly 1.9 micrograms of genomic DNA for TCR beta libraries was cryopreserved PBMCs. The protocol was immunoSEQ multiplex PCR, while the TCRdb copy is restricted to in-frame clones and leaves out a portion. The data show approximately 140,000 clones, about 72% seen once. The CDR3 loop spans 15 amino acids. The germline CDR1 and CDR2 sequences are GTSNPN and SVGIG (reference sequence). V was cut by 2 bases and J by 0 bases, with 13 bases left in between. This clonotype was obtained from a human donor with chronic lymphocytic leukemia. J is TRBJ1-1 and V is TRBV30; D is possibly TRBD1 (5 bases). This material consisted of PBMCs, taken after 12 months of ibrutinib treatment. Written as DNA, the CDR3 is TGTGCCTGGAGTAAAACCGGGGCACTGAACACTGAAGCTTTCTTT. This sequence encodes CAWSKTGALNTEAFF.